This T cell receptor beta chain was retrieved from a study of cytomegalovirus exposure and HLA in healthy donors. Study-wide context: It was reported in a later analysis that the same platform had been used for the 120 or so validation repertoires as for the 550 to 700 first-cohort repertoires. Study-level results: In a later analysis, first-cohort TCR clusters were found to tend to co-occur in the 120 or so validation repertoires. Overall, roughly 170 TCR beta chains were annotated as cytomegalovirus-associated.

V was shortened by 8 bases and J by 2 bases, with 18 bases between the two germline ends. The CDR3 runs to 15 residues. Germline V CDR1 and CDR2: MGHDK, SYGVNS. The donors were part of the validation cohort of 95 to 150 subjects. That cohort was separate from the first cohort, which comprised several hundred subjects. Sequenced by immunoSEQ multiplex PCR; TCRdb stores in-frame clones only, minus some. The data show approximately 110,000 clones, 88% seen once. This clone was detected once. Its cognate antigen is unknown. V gene TRBV25-1 combines with J gene TRBJ2-5; possible D gene TRBD2, 6 bases. This receptor was taken from a woman aged 18 to 35 in good health and CMV-seronegative. Input material: PBMCs. Here the CDR3 reads CASSPGDGRQETQYF. In DNA, the CDR3 is TGTGCCAGCTCCCCTGGGGACGGGAGACAAGAGACCCAGTACTTC.